The next 27 T cell receptor beta chains were all read from a single sample in a study of blood T cell repertoires in COVID-19. Method: immunoSEQ multiplex PCR; TCRdb's copy keeps in-frame clones and lacks some. The data show tens of thousands of clones, around nine tenths seen once. The material sequenced was peripheral blood. These receptors were taken from a man between 60 and 70 years old with COVID-19, enrolled during active disease.

The chain links TRBV25-1 to TRBJ2-7; TRBD1 aligns across 7 bases. V trimming: 5 bases; J trimming: 5 bases; junction bases outside the gene matches: 6. The CDR3 consists of 13 residues. Germline CDR1 reads MGHDK; CDR2 reads SYGVNS. The CDR3: CASSPRGGDEQYF. For the CDR3, the DNA is TGTGCCAGCAGTCCCCGAGGGGGCGACGAGCAGTACTTC.

In its sample, this clone was seen a few times. The chain combines TRBV15 with TRBJ2-6; 8 bases fit TRBD2. The germline V gene has CDR1 LNHNV and CDR2 YYDKDF (reference sequence). The CDR3 is 17 residues long. Trimming took 5 bases from V and 0 from J; bases not matched to a gene: 6. The CDR3 DNA reads TGTGCCACCAGCTCCCGCGGGGGGTACTCTGGGGCCAACGTCCTGACTTTC. Encoded protein: CATSSRGGYSGANVLTF.

V is TRBV7-9 and J is TRBJ1-1; D is unresolved. CDR3 length: 16 residues. V was trimmed by 5 bases and J by 0 bases, leaving 16 bases between them. Germline V lookup: CDR1 SEHNR, CDR2 FQNEAQ (reference sequence). CDR3 protein: CASSPREGPMNTEAFF. CDR3 in DNA: TGTGCCAGCAGCCCAAGGGAGGGCCCTATGAACACTGAAGCTTTCTTT. The entire variable domain, with the rest obtained from reference TRBV7-9 and TRBJ1-1, is as follows: DTGVSQNPRHKITKRGQNVTFRCDPISEHNRLYWYRQTLGQGPEFLTYFQNEAQLEKSRLLSDRFSAERPKGSFSTLEIQRTEQGDSAMYLCASSPREGPMNTEAFFGQGTRLTVV.

The V call is TRBV5-6, the J call TRBJ2-7, with 9 bases lining up with TRBD2. This CDR3 has 14 residues. J was trimmed by 7 bases and V by 2 bases; bases with no gene match: 7. Germline CDR1 reads SGHDT; CDR2 reads YYEEEE. The DNA for the CDR3 is TGTGCCAGCAGCTTAAGTGCGGGAGGGAAAGAGCAGTACTTC. Residues: CASSLSAGGKEQYF.

The chain combines TRBV11-3 with TRBJ2-3; possibly TRBD2 for D (6 bases). The V and J ends lost 8 bases and 2 bases respectively, with 11 bases between them. The CDR3 contains 13 residues. In germline, CDR1 is SGHNT, CDR2 YENEEA. The CDR3 nucleotides are TGTGCCAGCGAGACGGGACTCACAGATACGCAGTATTTT. This codes for CASETGLTDTQYF.

The chain couples TRBV11-2 to TRBJ1-2, with D possibly matching TRBD1 (5 bases). The V end lost 5 bases, the J end lost 6 bases, and 10 bases lay between the germline ends. This CDR3 region has 12 residues. The germline CDR1 and CDR2 sequences are SGHAT and FQNNGV. The CDR3 sequence is CASSPQGNGYTF. The CDR3 coding sequence is TGTGCCAGCAGCCCTCAGGGAAATGGCTACACCTTC. Full variable domain (missing parts from reference TRBV11-2 and TRBJ1-2): EAGVAQSPRYKIIEKRQSVAFWCNPISGHATLYWYQQILGQGPKLLIQFQNNGVVDDSQLPKDRFSAERLKGVDSTLKIQPAKLEDSAVYLCASSPQGNGYTFGSGTRLTVV.

V usage is TRBV29-1 and J usage is TRBJ1-2, with 7 bases aligning to TRBD1. V shed 6 bases and J 7 bases; nucleotides not matched to a gene: 8. The CDR3 runs to 12 residues. Germline values: CDR1 SQVTM, CDR2 ANQGSEA. The CDR3 DNA reads TGCAGCGTAGGACGGACAGGCGGTGGCTACACCTTC. It is translated as CSVGRTGGGYTF.

The rearrangement uses TRBV7-9 and TRBJ2-2; 7 bases line up with TRBD1. This CDR3 is 16 amino acids long. Germline V gene sequence: CDR1 SEHNR, CDR2 FQNEAQ (reference sequence). With 7 bases clipped from V and 6 bases from J, the junction kept 14 bases outside the gene matches. CDR3 DNA: TGTGCCAGCACCCCGGTCCTTCGACAGGGATCCGGGGAGCTGTTTTTT. Translating it yields CASTPVLRQGSGELFF.

This clone was picked up a small number of times. The genes are TRBV19 and TRBJ2-1, with 9 positions matching TRBD2. CDR1 LNHDA and CDR2 SQIVND come from the germline V gene (reference sequence). The CDR3 loop spans 15 amino acids. Trimming cost V 7 bases and J 10 bases; bases outside gene matches: 14. DNA of the CDR3: TGTGCCAGTACCCTATTGGGCCTAGCGGGACTCGAGCAGTTCTTC. Encoded protein: CASTLLGLAGLEQFF. The whole variable domain, filled in from reference TRBV19 and TRBJ2-1, reads DGGITQSPKYLFRKEGQNVTLSCEQNLNHDAMYWYRQDPGQGLRLIYYSQIVNDFQKGDIAEGYSVSREKKESFPLTVTSAQKNPTAFYLCASTLLGLAGLEQFFGPGTRLTVL.

The chain has TRBV6-5 and TRBJ2-1; D gene ambiguous. This CDR3 region has 15 residues. The V gene's germline CDR1 is MNHEY and CDR2 SVGAGI. The germline V and J ends were trimmed by 4 bases and 0 bases, with 10 bases remaining between them. The CDR3 is CASSLTTGSYNEQFF. Written as DNA, the CDR3 is TGTGCCAGCAGTTTAACGACTGGCTCCTACAATGAGCAGTTCTTC.

The genes are TRBV4-2 and TRBJ2-7; 14 positions agree with TRBD2. This CDR3 is built from 16 residues. Germline lookup yields CDR1 LGHNA and CDR2 YNFKEQ. With 1 base clipped from V and 4 bases from J, the junction kept 3 bases outside the gene matches. The chain's CDR3 is CASSQGLAGGPYEQYF. In DNA, the CDR3 is TGTGCCAGCAGCCAAGGACTAGCGGGAGGGCCTTACGAGCAGTACTTC.

This chain links TRBV2 with TRBJ2-5, with 7 nucleotides matching TRBD1. The V gene's germline CDR1 is SNHLY and CDR2 FYNNEI. Trimming took 7 bases from V and 2 from J; bases not matched to a gene: 7. The CDR3 is 14 residues long. The CDR3 region is CASKDGTDQETQYF. CDR3 bases: TGTGCCAGCAAAGACGGGACAGATCAAGAGACCCAGTACTTC. Filled out from reference TRBV2 and TRBJ2-5, the complete variable domain reads EPEVTQTPSHQVTQMGQEVILRCVPISNHLYFYWYRQILGQKVEFLVSFYNNEISEKSEIFDDQFSVERPDGSNFTLKIRSTKLEDSAMYFCASKDGTDQETQYFGPGTRLLVL.

The V and J genes are TRBV4-2 and TRBJ1-4; D gene uncertain. V gave up 0 bases and J gave up 0 bases, with 8 bases separating them. The CDR3 runs to 16 residues. Germline V gene lookup returns CDR1 LGHNA and CDR2 YNFKEQ. The CDR3 reads CASSQDWGATNEKLFF. In DNA, the CDR3 is TGTGCCAGCAGCCAAGATTGGGGAGCAACTAATGAAAAACTGTTTTTT.

This clone came up a few times. The chain joins TRBV24-1 to TRBJ1-5; unclear D gene. The length of the CDR3 is 14 residues. Trimming took off 1 base at V and 4 bases at J, with 7 bases between the two ends. Germline CDR1 reads KGHDR; CDR2 reads SFDVKD. CDR3 loop: CATSDFGGNQPQHF. The DNA for the CDR3 is TGTGCCACCAGTGATTTCGGCGGTAATCAGCCCCAGCATTTT.

The rearrangement joins TRBV15 to TRBJ1-1; D gene ambiguous. The length of the CDR3 is 14 residues. Trimming took off 0 bases at V and 3 bases at J, with 8 bases between the two ends. CDR1 and CDR2 from the germline V gene are LNHNV and YYDKDF (reference sequence). The CDR3: CATSRDWADTEAFF. The CDR3 coding sequence is TGTGCCACCAGCAGAGATTGGGCAGACACTGAAGCTTTCTTT.

J is TRBJ2-3 and V is TRBV28, with D possibly being TRBD1 (6 bases). Trimming took off 6 bases at V and 6 bases at J, with 16 bases between the two ends. CDR1 and CDR2 (germline): MDHEN, SYDVKM. This CDR3 comprises 14 residues. The chain's CDR3 is CASSLSGHLDTQYF. The CDR3 DNA reads as TGTGCCAGCAGCCTATCGGGACATTTGGATACGCAGTATTTT. The full variable domain, with the rest looked up from reference TRBV28 and TRBJ2-3, is DVKVTQSSRYLVKRTGEKVFLECVQDMDHENMFWYRQDPGLGLRLIYFSYDVKMKEKGDIPEGYSVSREKKERFSLILESASTNQTSMYLCASSLSGHLDTQYFGPGTRLTVL.

V usage is TRBV2 and J usage is TRBJ1-5; 11 bases fit TRBD1. The CDR3 has 22 amino acids. Per germline, CDR1 SNHLY and CDR2 FYNNEI. With 6 bases clipped from V and 0 bases from J, the junction kept 22 bases outside the gene matches. CDR3 bases: TGTGCCAGCAGCAAACCGGGACAGGGGGACCACCGGACTATAGTTAGCAATCAGCCCCAGCATTTT. Translating gives CASSKPGQGDHRTIVSNQPQHF.

The V gene is TRBV28, the J gene TRBJ2-7; D is perhaps TRBD1 (5 bases). The CDR3 has 14 amino acids. V lost 2 bases, J lost 3 bases, and 11 bases lay in between. CDR1 and CDR2 (germline): MDHEN, SYDVKM. This CDR3 reads CASSLRAGNYEQYF. The CDR3 bases are TGTGCCAGCAGTTTAAGGGCAGGGAACTACGAGCAGTACTTC.

This chain links TRBV10-1 with TRBJ2-7; 8 bases agree with TRBD1. The germline V gene encodes CDR1 WNHNN and CDR2 SYGVQD (reference sequence). The CDR3 consists of 12 residues. The trim removed 9 bases at V and 5 bases at J, leaving 6 bases unmatched. The DNA of the CDR3 is TGCGCCAGACAGGACAGGGCCCACGAGCAGTACTTC. Encoded protein: CARQDRAHEQYF.

This chain links TRBV7-9 with TRBJ1-1, with D possibly being TRBD1 (6 bases). Germline loops: CDR1 SEHNR, CDR2 FQNEAQ (reference sequence). V lost 5 bases and J lost 5, with 12 bases in between. The CDR3 is 13 amino acids. CDR3 residues: CASSGPGDTEAFF. DNA for the CDR3: TGTGCCAGCAGCGGACCAGGGGATACTGAAGCTTTCTTT.

The table lists this clone with a count of one. This chain joins TRBV12-3 or TRBV12-4 and TRBJ2-3; D perhaps matches TRBD1 (5 bases). The V end was cut by 3 bases, the J end by 5 bases, with 6 bases between. This CDR3 spans 12 amino acids. The CDR3 sequence is CASSFTGDTQYF. The CDR3 region has the DNA TGTGCCAGCAGTTTTACAGGAGATACGCAGTATTTT.

This chain joins TRBV18 and TRBJ2-3; tentatively, D is TRBD1 (5 bases). The ends were cut back, 3 bases at V and 5 bases at J, with 9 bases in the middle. The CDR3 consists of 13 residues. Germline assignment: CDR1 KGHSH and CDR2 LQKENI. In DNA, the CDR3 is TGTGCCAGCTCACCTGGGGCCGGAGATACGCAGTATTTT. It encodes CASSPGAGDTQYF. The whole variable domain, filled in from reference TRBV18 and TRBJ2-3, reads NAGVMQNPRHLVRRRGQEARLRCSPMKGHSHVYWYRQLPEEGLKFMVYLQKENIIDESGMPKERFSAEFPKEGPSILRIQQVVRGDSAAYFCASSPGAGDTQYFGPGTRLTVL.

The V and J genes are TRBV18 and TRBJ1-2; D is unresolved. The ends were cut back, 1 base at V and 1 base at J, with 4 bases in the middle. This CDR3 has 13 residues. Germline CDR1 KGHSH, CDR2 LQKENI. DNA of the CDR3: TGTGCCAGCTCACCACTCATTAACTATGGCTACACCTTC. Translation: CASSPLINYGYTF.

The genes are TRBV7-2 and TRBJ2-5, with D unresolved. V dropped 5 bases and J dropped 2 bases, with 9 bases sitting between them. The CDR3 runs 13 residues. Germline CDR1 is SGHTA and CDR2 is FQGNSA. The chain's CDR3 is CASSPRIQETQYF. The CDR3, as DNA: TGTGCCAGCAGCCCGAGGATTCAAGAGACCCAGTACTTC.

The genes are TRBV7-8 and TRBJ1-2; D gene unclear. Germline lookup yields CDR1 SGHVS and CDR2 FQNEAQ. V was shortened by 2 bases and J by 10 bases, with 11 bases between the two germline ends. The CDR3 has 12 residues. The CDR3 DNA reads TGTGCCAGCAGCTTAAGCCCTCCGGTCTACACCTTC. It is translated as CASSLSPPVYTF. Using reference TRBV7-8 and TRBJ1-2 for the parts outside the CDR3, the full variable domain is GAGVSQSPRYKVAKRGQDVALRCDPISGHVSLFWYQQALGQGPEFLTYFQNEAQLDKSGLPSDRFFAERPEGSVSTLKIQRTQQEDSAVYLCASSLSPPVYTFGSGTRLTVV.

The chain carries TRBV30 and TRBJ2-1; D perhaps matches TRBD2 (6 bases). CDR1 is GTSNPN, CDR2 SVGIG, per germline (reference sequence). V shed 4 bases and J shed 0 bases, with 13 bases lying between them. This CDR3 is 15 amino acids long. The CDR3 sequence is CAWTRGWSSYNEQFF. The CDR3, as DNA: TGTGCCTGGACACGGGGGTGGAGCTCCTACAATGAGCAGTTCTTC.

The rearrangement joins TRBV18 to TRBJ2-2; maybe TRBD1 (6 bases). CDR1 and CDR2 from the germline V gene are KGHSH and LQKENI. V was cut by 0 bases and J by 5 bases, with 13 bases left in between. This CDR3 spans 16 amino acids. The CDR3 loop is CASSPPTPGQTGELFF. The CDR3, as DNA: TGTGCCAGCTCACCACCAACACCTGGACAGACCGGGGAGCTGTTTTTT.